This TCR beta chain was recorded in a study of beta chain features in type 1 diabetes. Regarding the study as a whole: TCRB CDR3s were moderately but significantly shorter in Type 1 diabetes patients in all four CD4+ subsets.

This clone appeared a few times. No antigen is known for it. The isolated RNA, all of it, was reverse transcribed, so expressed TCRB transcripts were what got sequenced. Sequencing was performed with immunoSEQ multiplex PCR; in TCRdb, only in-frame clones are kept and a portion is missing. The sample contains under 200,000 clones, just over 8% of which appear only once. Sequences were obtained from central memory CD4+ T cells from blood. This clonotype originated in a woman younger than 30 with type 1 diabetes.

In nucleotides, the CDR3 is TGTGCCATCAGTAACAGGGGGCTCACTGAAGCTTTCTTT. Translating it yields CAISNRGLTEAFF. The V call is TRBV10-3, the J call TRBJ1-1; 9 nucleotides align to TRBD1. This CDR3 contains 13 residues. CDR1 ENHRY and CDR2 SYGVKD come from the germline V gene. Trimming cost V 5 bases and J 4 bases; bases outside gene matches: 2.